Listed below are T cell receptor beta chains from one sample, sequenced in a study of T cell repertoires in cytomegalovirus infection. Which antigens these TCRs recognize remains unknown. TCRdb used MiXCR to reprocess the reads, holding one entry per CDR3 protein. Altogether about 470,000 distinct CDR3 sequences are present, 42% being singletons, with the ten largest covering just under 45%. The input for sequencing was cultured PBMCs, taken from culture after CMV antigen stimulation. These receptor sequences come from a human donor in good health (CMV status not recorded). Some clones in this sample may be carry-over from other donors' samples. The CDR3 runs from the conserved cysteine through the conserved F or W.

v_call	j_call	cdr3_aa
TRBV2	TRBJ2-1	CASAKESYNEQFF
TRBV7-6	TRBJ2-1	CASSLYGSGTLVNEQFF
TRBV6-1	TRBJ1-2	CASGRDRGHNYGYTF
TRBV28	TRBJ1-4	CASSLGGRDEKLFF
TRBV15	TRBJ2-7	CATSRGKGIVAYEQYF
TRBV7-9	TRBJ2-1	CASSPIRGKTYNEQFF
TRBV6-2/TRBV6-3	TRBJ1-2	CASSSRVAGGYGYTF
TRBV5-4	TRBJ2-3	CASSSGQNTDTQYF
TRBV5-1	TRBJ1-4	CASSLDRGIEKLFF
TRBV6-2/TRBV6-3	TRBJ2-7	CASRDGTGNYEQYF
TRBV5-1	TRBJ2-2	CASSWDRTGGELFF
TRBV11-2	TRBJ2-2	CASSLRRNTGELFF
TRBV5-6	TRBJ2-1	CASSSWTGKVGNEQFF
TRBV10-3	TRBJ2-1	CAISESQGYNEQFF
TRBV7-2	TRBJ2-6	CASSRGGSGANVLTF
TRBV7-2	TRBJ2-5	CASSPRRKETQYF
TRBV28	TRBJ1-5	CASSLSLQGGQPQHF
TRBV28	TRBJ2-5	CASNRGPSRETQYF
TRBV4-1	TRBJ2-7	CASSPPGTGGYEQYF
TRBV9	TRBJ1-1	CASSVSGGTEAFF
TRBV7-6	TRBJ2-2	CASSLSSTGELFF
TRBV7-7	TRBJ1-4	CASSSNRNEKLFF
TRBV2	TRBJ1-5	CASSDIGQGLNNQPQHF
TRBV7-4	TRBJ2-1	CASSLLLPGLYNEQFF
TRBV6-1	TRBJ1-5	CASIRTGTLYSNQPQHF
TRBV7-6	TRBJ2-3	CASSPDRSDTQYF
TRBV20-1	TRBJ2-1	CSAWGLGREGRNEQFF
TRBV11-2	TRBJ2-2	CASTGPGGVDTGELFF
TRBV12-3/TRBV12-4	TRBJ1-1	CASSHRGQGTEAFF
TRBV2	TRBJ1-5	CASNGADQPQHF
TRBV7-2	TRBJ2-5	CASSLVVTGGETQYF
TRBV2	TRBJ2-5	CASKLRDGETQYF
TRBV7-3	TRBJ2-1	CASSSSPGRRSVYNEQFF
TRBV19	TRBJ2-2	CASSMVLVTGELFF
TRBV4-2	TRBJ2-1	CASSQEAGGRYEQFF
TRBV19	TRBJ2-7	CAPGVWAHEQYF
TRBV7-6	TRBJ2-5	CASSFGVGAYQETQYF
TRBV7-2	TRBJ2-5	CASSSQTGGKETQYF
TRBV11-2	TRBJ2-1	CASSIGVLGGNEQFF
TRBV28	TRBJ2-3	CASSPTPAGSTDTQYF
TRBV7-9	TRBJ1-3	CASSLGAGITRNTIYF
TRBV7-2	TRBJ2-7	CASSRGGSSYEQYF
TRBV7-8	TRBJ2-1	CASSLTTRGEFF
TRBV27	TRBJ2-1	CASKNYNEQFF
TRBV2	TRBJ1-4	CASSEARGNEKLFF
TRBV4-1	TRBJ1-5	CASSQDAVAGQPQHF
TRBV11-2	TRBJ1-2	CASSLHGSGKTLLYGYTF